This TCR beta chain was identified in a study of shared clonotypes between healthy human individuals. Note on this clone: Other DNA sequences in the same sample also yield this CDR3.

The repertoire was sequenced with immunoSEQ multiplex PCR; TCRdb's copy has only in-frame clones and lacks some. Of approximately 2,200,000 clones listed, under 95% are singletons. Naive CD8 cells lacked CD45RO and underwent positive selection for CCR7, leaving out terminally differentiated effector memory CD45RA+ cells. V trimming: 3 bases; J trimming: 0 bases; junction bases outside the gene matches: 3. Germline V gene data show CDR1 as SGDLS and CDR2 as YYNGEE. CDR3 length: 14 amino acids. The sequence derives from a man between 18 and 29 years old in good health. Some clones in this sample may be carry-over from other donors' samples. Sequencing was performed on naive CD8+ T cells from PBMCs. The chain carries TRBV9 and TRBJ2-7; 7 bases match TRBD1. Here the CDR3 reads CASSAGQFSYEQYF. CDR3 DNA: TGTGCCAGCAGCGCGGGACAGTTCTCCTACGAGCAGTACTTC.